These 26 T cell receptor beta chains were sequenced from one sample in a study of T cells in Graves' hyperthyroidism and ophthalmopathy. Regions amplified from RNA transcripts were the TCR beta CDR3 regions. Primed by the HTBI set, a first-round RT-PCR was run on the TCR CDR3. TCRdb independently ran MiXCR on the multiplex PCR reads; one entry per CDR3 protein. The sample records more than 100,000 distinct CDR3 sequences, roughly 47% being singletons. Material: blood. These receptor sequences come from a man aged 40-49 years with Graves' hyperthyroidism.

This clonotype was observed at least ten times. The V call is TRBV5-1, the J call TRBJ1-6; TRBD1 is a possible D gene (6 bases). Trimming took 4 bases from V and 0 from J, leaving 11 bases between them. Germline V gene data show CDR1 as SGHRS and CDR2 as YFSETQ. This CDR3 comprises 16 residues. CDR3 bases: TGCGCCAGCAGCGGGGGGGCGAGCTCCTATAATTCACCCCTCCACTTT. Translation gives CASSGGASSYNSPLHF.

The chain employs TRBV7-9 and TRBJ1-2; 9 bases align to TRBD1. CDR3 length equals 14 residues. With V trimmed by 4 bases and J by 6 bases, 6 bases remained unmatched. Germline lookup yields CDR1 SEHNR and CDR2 FQNEAQ (reference sequence). This CDR3 reads CASSWDDRGDGYTF. CDR3 DNA sequence: TGTGCCAGCAGCTGGGACGACAGGGGGGATGGCTACACCTTC.

The rearrangement links TRBV2 to TRBJ1-2; 8 nucleotides align to TRBD1. CDR3 length: 16 amino acids. V was pared by 7 bases and J by 4 bases, with 14 bases of the junction left unmatched. Germline CDR1 and CDR2: SNHLY and FYNNEI. CDR3 sequence: CASNEVPTGGSYGYTF. The CDR3, as DNA: TGTGCCAGCAATGAGGTTCCCACAGGGGGGAGCTATGGCTACACCTTC.

This clonotype was seen ten or more times. This chain links TRBV6-1 with TRBJ2-5; D gene unclear. The CDR3 is made up of 14 amino acids. Trimming removed 1 base at V and 2 bases at J, with 8 bases between. Germline CDR1 and CDR2: MNHNS and SASEGT. The CDR3 region is CASSEVWGQETQYF. The CDR3 DNA follows: TGTGCCAGCAGTGAAGTCTGGGGACAAGAGACCCAGTACTTC.

This clonotype was seen at least ten times. The J gene is TRBJ2-7, the V gene TRBV6-5; 10 bases are a match to TRBD1. Germline loops: CDR1 MNHEY, CDR2 SVGAGI. The length of the CDR3 is 15 residues. The J segment lost 4 bases and the V segment lost 2 bases, leaving 5 bases of the junction unmatched. CDR3 protein: CASSYSWDRGYEQYF. The CDR3 coding sequence is TGTGCCAGCAGTTACAGCTGGGACAGGGGATACGAGCAGTACTTC.

Worth noting for this clonotype: A much larger clone lies a single base off, so this may be a read error. The rearrangement joins TRBV6-4 to TRBJ1-1; D call uncertain. The CDR3 has 17 residues. V was cut by 1 base and J by 5 bases, with 20 bases left in between. From germline, CDR1 is MRHNA and CDR2 SNTAGT. CDR3 loop: CASSDFHRTGTGTEAFF. The CDR3 nucleotides are TGTGCCAGCAGTGACTTTCATAGGACCGGCACGGGGACTGAAGCTTTCTTT.

The J gene is TRBJ1-5, the V gene TRBV20-1; 9 bases agree with TRBD1. The germline V gene has CDR1 DFQATT and CDR2 SNEGSKA (reference sequence). After removal of 6 bases from V and 5 bases from J, the junction contained 8 bases not matched to a gene. The CDR3 consists of 14 residues. The CDR3 DNA reads as TGCAGTGCGCCGGGACAGGGTCCCGATCAGCCCCAGCATTTT. Translating it yields CSAPGQGPDQPQHF.

This clonotype turned up a few times. This may arise from a read error, as a much more abundant clone is one base away. This chain connects TRBV11-2 to TRBJ1-1, with 8 bases matching TRBD1. This CDR3 spans 14 amino acids. Germline V lookup: CDR1 SGHAT, CDR2 FQNNGV. CDR3 sequence reads: CASSPDRGRTEASF. The CDR3 DNA follows: TGTGCCAGCAGCCCCGACAGGGGACGGACTGAAGCTTCCTTT.

The chain links TRBV7-3 to TRBJ1-6; tentative D call: TRBD1 (5 bases). Germline V CDR1 and CDR2: SGHTA, FQGTGA. The CDR3 covers 15 residues. V was clipped by 2 bases and J by 14 bases, with 19 bases between them. The CDR3 sequence is CASSLREGRESALHF. The CDR3 nucleotides are TGTGCCAGCAGCTTACGTGAGGGGAGGGAATCAGCCCTCCACTTT.

This clonotype has at least ten counts. The chain carries TRBV19 and TRBJ1-3; D unresolved. The ends were cut back, 7 bases at V and 0 bases at J, with 19 bases in the middle. CDR3 length equals 17 residues. Looked up from germline, CDR1 is LNHDA and CDR2 is SQIVND (reference sequence). CDR3 protein: CASTPRLGTPSGNTIYF. In nucleotides, the CDR3 is TGTGCCAGTACCCCCCGGCTGGGCACTCCCTCTGGAAACACCATATATTTT.

Turning to this clonotype: This may be a read error, as it is one base from a much larger clone. This chain joins TRBV6-5 and TRBJ2-3; D could derive from TRBD1 or TRBD2 (5 bases each). Trimming stripped 6 bases from V and 3 bases from J, with 13 bases between. The CDR3 length is 14 residues. Germline V CDR1 and CDR2: MNHEY, SVGAGI. In nucleotides, the CDR3 is TGTGCCAGCAGCCGGGACGGGGTAACAGATACGCAGTATTTT. Amino acids: CASSRDGVTDTQYF.

The genes are TRBV7-2 and TRBJ2-5, with TRBD1 identical over 8 bases. Germline V CDR1 and CDR2: SGHTA, FQGNSA. The CDR3 loop spans 14 amino acids. V lost 5 bases to trimming and J lost 3 bases; unmatched junction nucleotides: 5. CDR3 sequence: CASSLRGQEETQYF. For the CDR3, the DNA is TGTGCCAGCAGCCTAAGGGGACAGGAAGAGACCCAGTACTTC.

This clonotype was observed at least ten times. The CDR3 nucleotides read TGCAGTGCTAGAGCCGGGGTTATGAACACTGAAGCTTTCTTT. It encodes CSARAGVMNTEAFF. The genes are TRBV20-1 and TRBJ1-1, with D uncertain. Trimming left V 1 base short and J 0 bases short, with 9 bases between. The CDR3 is 14 amino acids. The V gene's germline CDR1 is DFQATT and CDR2 SNEGSKA (reference sequence).

In this sample, this clonotype turned up many times. V and J are TRBV7-8 and TRBJ1-5; D is uncertain. CDR1 and CDR2 from the germline V gene are SGHVS and FQNEAQ. Trimming cost V 1 base and J 5 bases, with 12 bases left between them. The CDR3 consists of 15 residues. The CDR3 sequence: CASSLDESLYQPQHF. CDR3 sequence (DNA): TGTGCCAGCAGCTTAGATGAAAGTCTCTATCAGCCCCAGCATTTT.

The chain couples TRBV5-1 to TRBJ1-5; D ambiguous. The germline V gene encodes CDR1 SGHRS and CDR2 YFSETQ. This CDR3 has 14 residues. Trimming stripped 0 bases from V and 7 bases from J, with 11 bases between. In nucleotides, the CDR3 is TGCGCCAGCAGCTTGGAGAGCTCCGGGCAGCCCCAGCATTTT. Translated: CASSLESSGQPQHF.

This clonotype was observed many times. V usage is TRBV10-3 and J usage is TRBJ1-4; TRBD1 matches 8 bases. Trimming removed 8 bases from V and 5 bases from J; junction bases left unmatched: 7. The CDR3 contains 14 residues. Looked up from germline, CDR1 is ENHRY and CDR2 is SYGVKD. The CDR3 protein is CAIGGQDPNEKLFF. In DNA, the CDR3 is TGTGCCATCGGGGGACAGGACCCCAATGAAAAACTGTTTTTT.

This clonotype is deemed medium-sized. The V gene is TRBV2, the J gene TRBJ2-1, with a tentative D call TRBD2 (7 bases). This CDR3 has 13 residues. Trimming removed 2 bases from V and 12 bases from J, with 14 bases in between. Germline values: CDR1 SNHLY, CDR2 FYNNEI. CDR3 amino acids: CASSERGGKGQFF. The CDR3 region has the DNA TGTGCCAGCAGTGAAAGGGGGGGAAAGGGGCAGTTCTTC.

In its sample, this clonotype was seen many times. The chain is built from TRBV20-1 and TRBJ2-3; 10 bases align to TRBD2. This CDR3 comprises 17 residues. The V and J ends lost 4 bases and 1 base, in that order; junction bases with no gene match: 11. The germline CDR1 and CDR2 sequences are DFQATT and SNEGSKA (reference sequence). Written as DNA, the CDR3 is TGCAGTGCTACTCAGCGGGAGGGCGGGAGGGGCACAGATACGCAGTATTTT. This sequence encodes CSATQREGGRGTDTQYF.

This clonotype was seen many times. The rearrangement links TRBV4-1 to TRBJ2-7, with a possible D match to TRBD1 (5 bases). The germline V gene has CDR1 MGHRA and CDR2 YSYEKL. The V gene lost 1 base and the J gene lost 0 bases, with 7 bases spanning the gap. CDR3 length equals 14 residues. The CDR3 here is CASSQGQFSYEQYF. In DNA, the CDR3 is TGCGCCAGCAGCCAAGGACAGTTCTCCTACGAGCAGTACTTC.

Turning to this clonotype: Given a much more abundant clone one base away, this may be a read error. The CDR3 DNA is TGTGCCAGCAGCTGGGGACAGGGGCCTCGGGAGACCCAGTACTTC. Amino acid sequence: CASSWGQGPRETQYF. The V gene is TRBV7-2, the J gene TRBJ2-5; 10 bases fit TRBD1. The CDR3 runs 15 residues. Germline V gene lookup returns CDR1 SGHTA and CDR2 FQGNSA. With V trimmed by 4 bases and J by 5 bases, 7 bases remained unmatched.

This clonotype was seen a single time. Relative to the germline gene, one junction end is altered; a read error may explain this. The chain carries TRBV7-9 and TRBJ2-2, with D uncertain. The germline CDR1 and CDR2 sequences are SEHNR and FQNEAQ (reference sequence). This CDR3 is 17 amino acids long. CDR3 amino acids: CAGSLESILVGAGELFF. In DNA, the CDR3 is TGTGCCGGCAGCTTAGAATCTATCTTGGTTGGGGCCGGGGAGCTGTTTTTT.

This clonotype was detected ten times or more. The chain has TRBV7-9 and TRBJ1-4; D is perhaps TRBD1 (6 bases). Trimming took 5 bases from V and 6 from J, leaving 16 bases between them. Germline values: CDR1 SEHNR, CDR2 FQNEAQ (reference sequence). There are 15 residues in the CDR3. DNA for the CDR3: TGTGCCAGCAGCGCCTCCGGGACATCCTATGAAAAACTGTTTTTT. Translation: CASSASGTSYEKLFF. Complete variable domain (other parts from reference TRBV7-9 and TRBJ1-4): DTGVSQNPRHKITKRGQNVTFRCDPISEHNRLYWYRQTLGQGPEFLTYFQNEAQLEKSRLLSDRFSAERPKGSFSTLEIQRTEQGDSAMYLCASSASGTSYEKLFFGSGTQLSVL.

This clonotype was recorded at least ten times. V gene TRBV4-2 combines with J gene TRBJ1-2, with 7 positions matching TRBD1. V was clipped by 0 bases and J by 2 bases; unmatched bases: 3. The CDR3 is 15 residues long. Germline CDR1 reads LGHNA; CDR2 reads YNFKEQ. CDR3 loop: CASSQDIQGNYGYTF. The CDR3, as DNA: TGTGCCAGCAGCCAAGATATACAGGGGAACTATGGCTACACCTTC.

The chain links TRBV12-3 or TRBV12-4 to TRBJ2-3, with a possible D match to TRBD1 (6 bases). The V and J ends lost 6 bases and 6 bases respectively, with 19 bases between them. This CDR3 is 15 amino acids long. DNA of the CDR3: TGTGCCAGCAGCAAAATCCCAGGGGTTGCGGATACGCAGTATTTT. Its protein product is CASSKIPGVADTQYF.

This clonotype was detected once. The chain employs TRBV7-2 and TRBJ2-1; 7 bases agree with TRBD2. With V trimmed by 5 bases and J by 9 bases, 16 bases remained unmatched. The germline gives CDR1 SGHTA, CDR2 FQGNSA. This CDR3 contains 16 residues. Here the CDR3 reads CASSEISGGLFREQFF. As DNA, the CDR3 is TGTGCCAGCAGCGAGATTTCGGGGGGATTGTTTCGTGAGCAGTTCTTC.

The table lists this clonotype with a few counts. V and J are TRBV3-1 and TRBJ2-1, with TRBD1 identical over 7 bases. V shed 5 bases, J shed 6 bases, and the junction held 7 bases outside the gene matches. CDR3 size: 14 residues. CDR1 and CDR2 from the germline V gene are LGHDT and YNNKEL (reference sequence). DNA for the CDR3: TGTGCCAGCAGCTTGAGGGGGCGAAGCAATGAGCAGTTCTTC. Translation: CASSLRGRSNEQFF.